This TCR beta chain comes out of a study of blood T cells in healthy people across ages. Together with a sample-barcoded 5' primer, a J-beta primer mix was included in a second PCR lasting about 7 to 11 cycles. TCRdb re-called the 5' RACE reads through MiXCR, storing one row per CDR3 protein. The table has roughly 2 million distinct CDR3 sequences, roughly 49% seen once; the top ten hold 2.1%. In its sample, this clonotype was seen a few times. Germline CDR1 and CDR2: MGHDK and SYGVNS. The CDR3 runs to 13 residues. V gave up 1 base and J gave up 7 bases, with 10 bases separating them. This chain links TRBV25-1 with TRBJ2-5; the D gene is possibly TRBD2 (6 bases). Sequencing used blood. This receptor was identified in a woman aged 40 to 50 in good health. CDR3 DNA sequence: TGTGCCAGCAGTGAATTTGGGGGAGGGACCCAGTACTTC. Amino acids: CASSEFGGGTQYF. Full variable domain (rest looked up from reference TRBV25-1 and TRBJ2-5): EADIYQTPRYLVIGTGKKITLECSQTMGHDKMYWYQQDPGMELHLIHYSYGVNSTEKGDLSSESTVSRIRTEHFPLTLESARPSHTSQYLCASSEFGGGTQYFGPGTRLLVL.